Sequencing of this T cell receptor beta chain was carried out in a study of coeliac disease. The wider study: Coeliac patients had newly diagnosed active disease, refractory type I disease, or gluten-free diet control. High-resolution HLA typing was lacking; TRBV7-2 bias was queried instead.

Study findings and constraints: Few TRB amino acid sequences were shared between samples; most were unique. Control samples showed higher TRB and TRG clonality than intraepithelial and lamina propria samples in active celiac disease.

On this clone: What it recognizes is unknown.

Assay: immunoSEQ multiplex PCR; the TCRdb copy retains only in-frame clones and omits some. In the table there are approximately 6,700 clones, 63% of which are singletons. V trimming: 3 bases; J trimming: 1 base; junction bases outside the gene matches: 4. Germline CDR1 reads LGHNT; CDR2 reads FRNRAP. The CDR3 loop spans 15 amino acids. V is TRBV12-5 and J is TRBJ1-2; TRBD1 agrees at 8 bases. The sequence was obtained from a woman aged 55-69 years with active celiac disease. The material sequenced was lamina propria lymphocytes from the gut. For the CDR3, the DNA is TGTGCTAGTGGTTTCCCACAGGGGGGTAACTATGGCTACACCTTC. Translating gives CASGFPQGGNYGYTF.